This T cell receptor beta chain stems from a study of OX40 agonist ivuxolimab in advanced cancers. Study context: Intravenous ivuxolimab was administered to patients every 2 weeks at 0.01 to 10 mg/kg. Study-wide findings and caveats: Antigens targeted by the expanded peripheral T cells were not determined. At 0.1 to 3.0 mg/kg and by week 6, CD4+ and CD8+ T cells in the blood had expanded clonally.

Measured with immunoSEQ multiplex PCR; TCRdb has only the in-frame clones, and not every one. This table holds tens of thousands of clones, around nine tenths found once. V gave up 3 bases and J gave up 5 bases; unmatched junction bases: 6. The germline gives CDR1 LNHDA, CDR2 SQIVND (reference sequence). This CDR3 comprises 16 residues. Comment on this clone: Its antigen is not identified.

J is TRBJ2-5 and V is TRBV19, with 13 bases that match TRBD2. This TCR was sampled from an adult with an advanced solid tumor such as melanoma, head and neck, liver or kidney cancer. This material consisted of CD4+ or CD8+ T cells sorted from blood, taken in a trial of the OX40 agonist ivuxolimab. CDR3 sequence: CASSIRLLAGGETQYF. The CDR3 DNA sequence: TGTGCCAGTAGTATCCGCCTACTAGCGGGAGGGGAGACCCAGTACTTC.